The 28 T cell receptor beta chains below come from one sample, sequenced in a study of beta chain features in type 1 diabetes. Study-level points and caveats: Researchers report that Type 1 diabetes patients had moderately but significantly shorter TCRB CDR3s across all four CD4+ subsets.

The investigators reverse transcribed all of the isolated RNA, so they sequenced expressed TCRB transcripts. The assay was immunoSEQ multiplex PCR, and TCRdb's table has in-frame clones only and misses some. The sample gives some 240,000 clones, around 15% of which show up once; 0.085% is in the top ten. Their antigen targets remain unknown. The sample taken for sequencing was naive CD4+ T cells from blood. The receptor source for this set is a man younger than 45 with type 1 diabetes.

This clone was detected only a few times. This sequence joins TRBV29-1 and TRBJ1-2, with 9 nucleotides matching TRBD1. The germline CDR1 and CDR2 sequences are SQVTM and ANQGSEA. The CDR3 length is 12 residues. V was clipped by 6 bases and J by 7 bases; unmatched bases: 6. In DNA, the CDR3 is TGCAGCGTGGGGACAGGGCGGTTTGGCTACACCTTC. Encoded protein: CSVGTGRFGYTF.

The chain has TRBV7-2 and TRBJ2-7, with 8 bases identical to TRBD2. Trimming removed 1 base from V and 5 bases from J; junction bases left unmatched: 4. Germline assignment: CDR1 SGHTA and CDR2 FQGNSA. This CDR3 spans 14 amino acids. The CDR3 region is CASSLEREPNEQYF. The CDR3 region has the DNA TGTGCCAGCAGCTTAGAGCGGGAGCCAAACGAGCAGTACTTC.

The table lists this clone with a few counts. The chain has TRBV6-6 and TRBJ2-7; 8 nucleotides match TRBD1. V was pared by 4 bases and J by 3 bases, with 5 bases of the junction left unmatched. The CDR3 consists of 14 residues. CDR1 is MNHNY and CDR2 is SVGAGI in the germline V gene (reference sequence). CDR3 in DNA: TGTGCCAGCAGTTCCGGACAGGGAATCTACGAGCAGTACTTC. Its protein is CASSSGQGIYEQYF.

This clone was detected only a few times. The genes are TRBV7-2 and TRBJ2-4; D could derive from TRBD1 or TRBD2 (5 bases each). Germline CDR1 reads SGHTA; CDR2 reads FQGNSA. This CDR3 is 13 amino acids long. Trimming removed 2 bases from V and 12 bases from J, with 14 bases in between. The CDR3 sequence: CASSLSPGRSQYF. CDR3 nucleotides: TGTGCCAGCAGCTTATCCCCGGGACGGTCTCAGTACTTC.

The rearrangement links TRBV29-1 to TRBJ1-2; TRBD1 might be the D (5 bases). The CDR3 totals 15 residues. The ends were cut back, 4 bases at V and 6 bases at J, with 21 bases in the middle. The germline gives CDR1 SQVTM, CDR2 ANQGSEA. The CDR3 DNA is TGCAGCGTTGTTCTGGGTCCCTCAGTAGGGGATGGCTACACCTTC. Protein product: CSVVLGPSVGDGYTF.

This clone occurred a few times. The CDR3 sequence is CASSLVPSSGRGNEQFF. The DNA of the CDR3 is TGCGCCAGCAGCTTGGTCCCCTCTAGCGGGAGAGGCAATGAGCAGTTCTTC. This chain connects TRBV5-1 to TRBJ2-1; 10 bases line up with TRBD2. Germline V lookup: CDR1 SGHRS, CDR2 YFSETQ. This CDR3 has 17 residues. Losses at the gene ends were 0 bases for V and 6 bases for J; bases not matched to a gene: 9. The full variable domain, completed using reference TRBV5-1 and TRBJ2-1, is KAGVTQTPRYLIKTRGQQVTLSCSPISGHRSVSWYQQTPGQGLQFLFEYFSETQRNKGNFPGRFSGRQFSNSRSEMNVSTLELGDSALYLCASSLVPSSGRGNEQFFGPGTRLTVL.

This clone appeared a few times. The chain employs TRBV6-5 and TRBJ2-1, with D hard to call. CDR1 and CDR2 (germline): MNHEY, SVGAGI. V lost 0 bases and J 6 bases, leaving 9 bases between the germline ends. The length of the CDR3 is 14 residues. The CDR3 reads CASSYSNGGNEQFF. The DNA for the CDR3 is TGTGCCAGCAGTTACTCGAATGGTGGCAATGAGCAGTTCTTC.

The chain joins TRBV15 to TRBJ2-1; D tentatively fits TRBD1 or TRBD2 (5 bases each). V was clipped by 1 base and J by 0 bases, with 10 bases between them. The CDR3 runs to 16 residues. Germline V lookup: CDR1 LNHNV, CDR2 YYDKDF (reference sequence). CDR3 loop: CATSRVIGTSYNEQFF. The DNA of the CDR3 is TGTGCCACCAGCAGAGTTATCGGGACCTCCTACAATGAGCAGTTCTTC.

The CDR3 DNA sequence: TGTGCCAGCAGGGCAACAAGGTACAATGAGCAGTTCTTC. The encoded protein is CASRATRYNEQFF. V gene TRBV27 combines with J gene TRBJ2-1; D gene uncertain. The germline V gene encodes CDR1 MNHEY and CDR2 SMNVEV (reference sequence). This CDR3 comprises 13 residues. V was shortened by 6 bases and J by 4 bases, with 10 bases between the two germline ends.

The rearrangement uses TRBV7-2 and TRBJ2-3; D is possibly TRBD1 (5 bases). CDR1 is SGHTA and CDR2 is FQGNSA in the germline V gene. The CDR3 covers 15 residues. V lost 2 bases and J lost 2, with 11 bases in between. CDR3 region: CASSLPSGITDTQYF. For the CDR3, the DNA is TGTGCCAGCAGCTTACCCTCAGGGATCACAGATACGCAGTATTTT.

This clone was detected only a few times. This chain joins TRBV30 and TRBJ2-2, with 10 bases matching TRBD1. The CDR3 sequence is 15 residues long. The V and J ends lost 2 bases and 7 bases, in that order; junction bases with no gene match: 7. From germline, CDR1 is GTSNPN and CDR2 SVGIG (reference sequence). CDR3: CAWSRGQGINGELFF. In nucleotides, the CDR3 is TGTGCCTGGAGTAGGGGACAGGGGATTAACGGGGAGCTGTTTTTT.

The V call is TRBV4-1, the J call TRBJ2-7; 8 nucleotides align to TRBD1. From germline, CDR1 is MGHRA and CDR2 YSYEKL. V lost 1 base to trimming and J lost 5 bases; unmatched junction nucleotides: 13. The CDR3 runs to 17 residues. In DNA form, the CDR3 reads TGCGCCAGCAGCCAAGGCCGAAGGACAGGGTCCGACCACGAGCAGTACTTC. It specifies CASSQGRRTGSDHEQYF.

V usage is TRBV29-1 and J usage is TRBJ1-1; D call uncertain. The CDR3 extends over 11 amino acids. CDR1 is SQVTM, CDR2 ANQGSEA, per germline. V lost 6 bases and J 2 bases, leaving 7 bases between the germline ends. The CDR3, as DNA: TGCAGCGTGGGGATAAACACTGAAGCTTTCTTT. This translates into CSVGINTEAFF.

This rearrangement joins TRBV30 to TRBJ1-1, with D maybe TRBD1 (6 bases). V was cut by 5 bases and J by 10 bases, with 11 bases left in between. The CDR3 loop spans 10 amino acids. Germline V lookup: CDR1 GTSNPN, CDR2 SVGIG (reference sequence). The CDR3 coding sequence is TGTGCCTGGGAACAGGGATTAGCTTTCTTT. Its translation is CAWEQGLAFF.

This clone was seen more than once but under ten times. This chain joins TRBV29-1 and TRBJ2-2; 8 nucleotides align to TRBD1. The V and J ends lost 7 bases and 2 bases, in that order; junction bases with no gene match: 9. Germline V CDR1 and CDR2: SQVTM, ANQGSEA. There are 15 residues in the CDR3. The CDR3, as DNA: TGCAGCGCGAGAAAGGGACAGGCCAACACCGGGGAGCTGTTTTTT. This sequence encodes CSARKGQANTGELFF.

This chain links TRBV6-5 with TRBJ2-3; D is uncertain. Germline assignment: CDR1 MNHEY and CDR2 SVGAGI. V shed 0 bases and J shed 6 bases, with 13 bases lying between them. The CDR3 loop spans 15 amino acids. The CDR3, as DNA: TGTGCCAGCAGTTACTCGATGACTCTCGGGGATACGCAGTATTTT. Protein product: CASSYSMTLGDTQYF.

The V gene is TRBV7-2, the J gene TRBJ2-1; D not resolved. The germline V and J ends were trimmed by 4 bases and 3 bases, with 7 bases remaining between them. Germline CDR1 reads SGHTA; CDR2 reads FQGNSA. There are 13 residues in the CDR3. The CDR3 DNA reads as TGTGCCAGCAGCTCGTTATTCTACAATGAGCAGTTCTTC. Its translation is CASSSLFYNEQFF.

The chain carries TRBV7-2 and TRBJ2-1; maybe TRBD2 (5 bases). The V gene lost 5 bases and the J gene lost 4 bases, with 18 bases spanning the gap. The germline V gene encodes CDR1 SGHTA and CDR2 FQGNSA. The CDR3 is made up of 16 amino acids. CDR3 amino acids: CASSPSLGNLYNEQFF. The CDR3 nucleotides are TGTGCCAGCAGCCCGAGCCTCGGGAATTTATACAATGAGCAGTTCTTC.

This clone was seen only a few times. The V gene is TRBV30, the J gene TRBJ1-1; no reliable D call. Germline V gene sequence: CDR1 GTSNPN, CDR2 SVGIG (reference sequence). V dropped 5 bases and J dropped 3 bases, with 7 bases sitting between them. The CDR3 spans 11 residues. The CDR3 region has the DNA TGTGCCTGGGAGGAATACACTGAAGCTTTCTTT. Translated: CAWEEYTEAFF. The entire variable domain, with the rest obtained from reference TRBV30 and TRBJ1-1, is as follows: SQTIHQWPATLVQPVGSPLSLECTVEGTSNPNLYWYRQAAGRGLQLLFYSVGIGQISSEVPQNLSASRPQDRQFILSSKKLLLSDSGFYLCAWEEYTEAFFGQGTRLTVV.

The CDR3 region is CASRKTGNTEAFF. DNA for the CDR3: TGTGCCAGCAGAAAGACAGGGAACACTGAAGCTTTCTTT. The J gene is TRBJ1-1, the V gene TRBV27; tentative D call: TRBD1 (6 bases). From germline, CDR1 is MNHEY and CDR2 SMNVEV (reference sequence). There are 13 residues in the CDR3. Trimming removed 6 bases at V and 1 base at J, with 9 bases between.

The table lists this clone with a few counts. V usage is TRBV30 and J usage is TRBJ2-1, with 10 bases fitting TRBD1. After removal of 4 bases from V and 15 bases from J, the junction contained 15 bases not matched to a gene. The CDR3 is 14 residues long. Germline values: CDR1 GTSNPN, CDR2 SVGIG (reference sequence). CDR3 DNA sequence: TGTGCCTGGAATAGGGGACAGGGGACAGTTAGTGGGTTCTTC. This encodes CAWNRGQGTVSGFF.

A few counts support this clone. The genes are TRBV2 and TRBJ1-2; no definite D call. There are 14 residues in the CDR3. The V end was cut by 1 base, the J end by 2 bases, with 8 bases between. Germline CDR1 and CDR2: SNHLY and FYNNEI. DNA of the CDR3: TGTGCCAGCAGTGAAGAGGCTCCAAACTATGGCTACACCTTC. Its translation: CASSEEAPNYGYTF.

This chain joins TRBV29-1 and TRBJ1-4; D unclear. Trimming left V 3 bases short and J 6 bases short, with 8 bases between. From germline, CDR1 is SQVTM and CDR2 ANQGSEA. CDR3 length: 12 amino acids. As DNA, the CDR3 is TGCAGCGTTGAGGAGGGTGATGAAAAACTGTTTTTT. It yields the protein CSVEEGDEKLFF.

This chain uses TRBV7-2 with TRBJ1-5; D not certain. V lost 3 bases and J 4 bases, leaving 16 bases between the germline ends. CDR3 length: 16 residues. From germline, CDR1 is SGHTA and CDR2 FQGNSA. The CDR3 reads CASSFAIGTVNQPQHF. The CDR3 nucleotides are TGTGCCAGCAGCTTCGCCATCGGTACAGTAAATCAGCCCCAGCATTTT.

The genes are TRBV20-1 and TRBJ1-2; D call uncertain. V dropped 4 bases and J dropped 4 bases, with 7 bases sitting between them. CDR3 length equals 11 residues. Germline V gene lookup returns CDR1 DFQATT and CDR2 SNEGSKA (reference sequence). In DNA, the CDR3 is TGCAGTGCTAACGGCGTCTATGGCTACACCTTC. It specifies CSANGVYGYTF.

The chain couples TRBV12-5 to TRBJ2-2, with 9 bases lining up with TRBD2. The CDR3 extends over 17 amino acids. In germline, CDR1 is LGHNT, CDR2 FRNRAP. The V gene end was trimmed by 5 bases and the J gene end by 1 base; junction bases not matched to a gene: 8. CDR3 in DNA: TGTGCTAGTGGTGAAAACCGACTAGCGGTGAACACCGGGGAGCTGTTTTTT. Protein product: CASGENRLAVNTGELFF.

There are a few counts of this clone. The rearrangement joins TRBV29-1 to TRBJ1-4, with D tentatively TRBD1 (5 bases). Germline CDR1 SQVTM, CDR2 ANQGSEA. This CDR3 has 13 residues. V dropped 6 bases and J dropped 6 bases, with 14 bases sitting between them. Here the CDR3 DNA reads TGCAGCGTAGGAGGCAGGGCGGATGAAAAACTGTTTTTT. Amino acids: CSVGGRADEKLFF. Looking up the rest from reference TRBV29-1 and TRBJ1-4 gives the full variable domain: SAVISQKPSRDICQRGTSLTIQCQVDSQVTMMFWYRQQPGQSLTLIATANQGSEATYESGFVIDKFPISRPNLTFSTLTVSNMSPEDSSIYLCSVGGRADEKLFFGSGTQLSVL.

The chain joins TRBV15 to TRBJ1-5; possible D gene TRBD1, 6 bases. Germline V gene sequence: CDR1 LNHNV, CDR2 YYDKDF (reference sequence). The CDR3 consists of 13 residues. The V end was cut by 6 bases, the J end by 3 bases, with 9 bases between. CDR3 DNA sequence: TGTGCCACCAGATCAGGGGCCAATCAGCCCCAGCATTTT. It is translated as CATRSGANQPQHF.